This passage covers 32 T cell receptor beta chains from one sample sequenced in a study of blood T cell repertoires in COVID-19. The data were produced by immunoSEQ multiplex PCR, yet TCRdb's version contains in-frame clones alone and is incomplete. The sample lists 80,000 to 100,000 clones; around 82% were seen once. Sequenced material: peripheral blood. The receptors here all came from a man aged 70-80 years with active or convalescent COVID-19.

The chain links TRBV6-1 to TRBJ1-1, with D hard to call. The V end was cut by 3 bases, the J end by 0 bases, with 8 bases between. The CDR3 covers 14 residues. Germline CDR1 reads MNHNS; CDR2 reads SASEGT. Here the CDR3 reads CASSEPGMNTEAFF. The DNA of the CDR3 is TGTGCCAGCAGTGAGCCAGGAATGAACACTGAAGCTTTCTTT.

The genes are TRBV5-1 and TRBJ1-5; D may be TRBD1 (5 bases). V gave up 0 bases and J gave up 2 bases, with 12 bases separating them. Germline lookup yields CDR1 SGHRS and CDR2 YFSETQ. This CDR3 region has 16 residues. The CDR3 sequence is CASSLAGPGGNQPQHF. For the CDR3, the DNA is TGCGCCAGCAGCTTGGCAGGTCCGGGGGGCAATCAGCCCCAGCATTTT.

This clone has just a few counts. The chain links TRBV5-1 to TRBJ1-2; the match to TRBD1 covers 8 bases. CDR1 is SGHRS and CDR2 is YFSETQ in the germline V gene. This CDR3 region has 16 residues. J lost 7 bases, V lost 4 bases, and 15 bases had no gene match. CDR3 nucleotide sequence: TGCGCCAGCAGCCCCGGTCAGGGGATCAGGGGGCTTGGCTACACCTTC. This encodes CASSPGQGIRGLGYTF.

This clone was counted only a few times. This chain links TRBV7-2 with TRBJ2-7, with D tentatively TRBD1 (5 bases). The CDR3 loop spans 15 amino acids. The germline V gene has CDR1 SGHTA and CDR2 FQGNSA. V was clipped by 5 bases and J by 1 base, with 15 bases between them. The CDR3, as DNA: TGTGCCAGCAGCGATCGACAGATGGCGTCCTACGAGCAGTACTTC. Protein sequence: CASSDRQMASYEQYF.

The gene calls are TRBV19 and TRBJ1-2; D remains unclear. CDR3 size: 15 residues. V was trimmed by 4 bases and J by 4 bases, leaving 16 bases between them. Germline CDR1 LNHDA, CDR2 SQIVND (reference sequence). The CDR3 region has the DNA TGTGCCAGTAGTAAGTTGCCCATGGGCCCCTATGGCTACACCTTC. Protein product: CASSKLPMGPYGYTF.

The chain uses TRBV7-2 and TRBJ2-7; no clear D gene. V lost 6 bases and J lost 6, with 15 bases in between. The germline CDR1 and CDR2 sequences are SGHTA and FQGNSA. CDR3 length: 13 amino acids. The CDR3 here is CASSSTLWAEQYF. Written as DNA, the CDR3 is TGTGCCAGCAGTTCTACCCTTTGGGCCGAGCAGTACTTC. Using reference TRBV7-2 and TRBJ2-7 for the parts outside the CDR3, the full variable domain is GAGVSQSPSNKVTEKGKDVELRCDPISGHTALYWYRQSLGQGLEFLIYFQGNSAPDKSGLPSDRFSAERTGGSVSTLTIQRTQQEDSAVYLCASSSTLWAEQYFGPGTRLTVT.

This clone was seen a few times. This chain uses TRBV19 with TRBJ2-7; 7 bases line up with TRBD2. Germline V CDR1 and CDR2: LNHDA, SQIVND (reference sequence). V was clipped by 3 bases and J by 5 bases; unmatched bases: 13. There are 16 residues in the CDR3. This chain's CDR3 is CASSITSGLVSHEQYF. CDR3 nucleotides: TGTGCCAGTAGTATCACCTCTGGACTAGTCAGTCACGAGCAGTACTTC.

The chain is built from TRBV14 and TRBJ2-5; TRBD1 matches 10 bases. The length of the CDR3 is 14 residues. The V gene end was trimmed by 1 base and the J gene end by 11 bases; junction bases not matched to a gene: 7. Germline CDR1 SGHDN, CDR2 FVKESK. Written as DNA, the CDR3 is TGTGCCAGCAGCCAAGCGGGGACAGGGGCCAAACAGTACTTC. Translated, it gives CASSQAGTGAKQYF. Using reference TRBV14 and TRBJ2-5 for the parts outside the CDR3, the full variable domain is EAGVTQFPSHSVIEKGQTVTLRCDPISGHDNLYWYRRVMGKEIKFLLHFVKESKQDESGMPNNRFLAERTGGTYSTLKVQPAELEDSGVYFCASSQAGTGAKQYFGPGTRLLVL.

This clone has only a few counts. CDR3: CASNRQNQPQHF. The CDR3, as DNA: TGTGCCAGCAATCGTCAGAATCAGCCCCAGCATTTT. The V call is TRBV2, the J call TRBJ1-5; no clear D gene. Germline loops: CDR1 SNHLY, CDR2 FYNNEI. CDR3 length equals 12 residues. V was clipped by 7 bases and J by 4 bases, with 8 bases between them.

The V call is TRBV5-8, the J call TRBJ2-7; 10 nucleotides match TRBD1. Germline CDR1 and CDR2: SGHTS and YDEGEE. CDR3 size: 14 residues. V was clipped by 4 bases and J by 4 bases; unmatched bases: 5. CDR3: CASSETGGLYEQYF. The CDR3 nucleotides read TGTGCCAGCAGCGAGACAGGGGGCCTTTACGAGCAGTACTTC.

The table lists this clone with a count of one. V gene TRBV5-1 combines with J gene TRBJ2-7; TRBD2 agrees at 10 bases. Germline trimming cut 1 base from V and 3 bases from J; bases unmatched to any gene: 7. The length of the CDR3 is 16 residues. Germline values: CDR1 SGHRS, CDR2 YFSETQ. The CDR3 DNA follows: TGCGCCAGCAGCTTGTCTGGTAGCGGGGGGAACTACGAGCAGTACTTC. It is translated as CASSLSGSGGNYEQYF.

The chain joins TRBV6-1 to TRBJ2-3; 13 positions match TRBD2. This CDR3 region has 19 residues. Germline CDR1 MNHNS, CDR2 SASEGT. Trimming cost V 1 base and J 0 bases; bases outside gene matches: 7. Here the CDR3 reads CASSEGGTSGVPSTDTQYF. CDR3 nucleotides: TGTGCCAGCAGTGAAGGCGGGACTAGCGGGGTTCCTAGCACAGATACGCAGTATTTT.

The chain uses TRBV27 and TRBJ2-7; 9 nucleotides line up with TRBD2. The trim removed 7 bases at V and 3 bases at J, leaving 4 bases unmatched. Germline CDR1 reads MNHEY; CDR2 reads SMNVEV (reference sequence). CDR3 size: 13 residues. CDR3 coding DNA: TGTGCCAGCAAGGCGGGGGGGGACTACGAGCAGTACTTC. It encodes CASKAGGDYEQYF.

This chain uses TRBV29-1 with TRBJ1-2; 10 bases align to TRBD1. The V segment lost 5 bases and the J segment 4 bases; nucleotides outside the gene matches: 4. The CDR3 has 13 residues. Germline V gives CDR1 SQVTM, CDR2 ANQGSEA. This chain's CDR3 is CSVRTGGGYGYTF. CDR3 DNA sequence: TGCAGCGTTCGGACAGGGGGGGGCTATGGCTACACCTTC.

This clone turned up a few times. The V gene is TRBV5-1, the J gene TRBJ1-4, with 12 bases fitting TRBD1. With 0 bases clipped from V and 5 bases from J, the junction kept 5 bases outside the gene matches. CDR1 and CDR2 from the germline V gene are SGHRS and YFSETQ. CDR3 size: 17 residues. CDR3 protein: CASSLGGTGGNNEKLFF. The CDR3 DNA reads TGCGCCAGCAGCTTGGGTGGGACAGGGGGCAACAATGAAAAACTGTTTTTT.

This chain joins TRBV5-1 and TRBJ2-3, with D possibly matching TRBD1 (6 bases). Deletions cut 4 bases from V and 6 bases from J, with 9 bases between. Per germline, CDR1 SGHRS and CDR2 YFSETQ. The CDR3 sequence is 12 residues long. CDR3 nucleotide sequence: TGCGCCAGCAGCACAAGGGGGGATACGCAGTATTTT. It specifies CASSTRGDTQYF.

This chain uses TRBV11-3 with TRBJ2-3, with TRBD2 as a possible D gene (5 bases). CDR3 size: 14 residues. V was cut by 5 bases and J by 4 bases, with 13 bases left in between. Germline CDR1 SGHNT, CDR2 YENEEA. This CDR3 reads CASSPGASSDTQYF. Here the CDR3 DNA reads TGTGCCAGCAGCCCCGGAGCTAGCTCAGATACGCAGTATTTT.

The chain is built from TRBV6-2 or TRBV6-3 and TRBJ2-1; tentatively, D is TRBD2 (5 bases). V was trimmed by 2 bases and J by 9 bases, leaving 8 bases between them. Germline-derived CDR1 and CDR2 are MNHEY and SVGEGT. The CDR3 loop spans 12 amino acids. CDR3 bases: TGTGCCAGCAGTTACGCTGGAGGTGAGCAGTTCTTC. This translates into CASSYAGGEQFF.

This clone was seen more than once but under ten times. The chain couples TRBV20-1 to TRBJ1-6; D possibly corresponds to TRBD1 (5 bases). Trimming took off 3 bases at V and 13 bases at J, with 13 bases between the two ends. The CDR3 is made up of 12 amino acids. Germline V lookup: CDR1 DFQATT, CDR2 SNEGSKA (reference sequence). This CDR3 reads CSASTGGTPLHF. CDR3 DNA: TGCAGTGCTAGTACAGGCGGTACGCCCCTCCACTTT.

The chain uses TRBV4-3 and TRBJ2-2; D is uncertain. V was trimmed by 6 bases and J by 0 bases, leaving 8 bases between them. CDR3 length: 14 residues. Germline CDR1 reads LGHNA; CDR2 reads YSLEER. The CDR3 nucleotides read TGCGCCAGCAGTTCTACTTCGAACACCGGGGAGCTGTTTTTT. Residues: CASSSTSNTGELFF.

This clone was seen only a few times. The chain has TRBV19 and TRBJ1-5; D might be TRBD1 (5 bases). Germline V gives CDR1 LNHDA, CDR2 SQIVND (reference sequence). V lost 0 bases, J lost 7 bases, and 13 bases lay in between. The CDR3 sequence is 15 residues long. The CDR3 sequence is CASSIEHQGWQPQHF. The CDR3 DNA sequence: TGTGCCAGTAGTATAGAACATCAGGGTTGGCAGCCCCAGCATTTT.

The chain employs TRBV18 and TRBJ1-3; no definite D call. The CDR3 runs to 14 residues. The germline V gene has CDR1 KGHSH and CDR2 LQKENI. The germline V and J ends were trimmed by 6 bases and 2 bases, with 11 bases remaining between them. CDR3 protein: CASSQGGAGNTIYF. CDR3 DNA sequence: TGTGCCAGCTCCCAAGGAGGAGCTGGAAACACCATATATTTT.

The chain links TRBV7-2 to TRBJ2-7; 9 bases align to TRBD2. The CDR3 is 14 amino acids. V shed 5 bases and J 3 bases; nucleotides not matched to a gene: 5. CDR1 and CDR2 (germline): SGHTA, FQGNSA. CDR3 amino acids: CASSPRTSVYEQYF. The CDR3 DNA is TGTGCCAGCAGCCCGAGGACTAGCGTCTACGAGCAGTACTTC.

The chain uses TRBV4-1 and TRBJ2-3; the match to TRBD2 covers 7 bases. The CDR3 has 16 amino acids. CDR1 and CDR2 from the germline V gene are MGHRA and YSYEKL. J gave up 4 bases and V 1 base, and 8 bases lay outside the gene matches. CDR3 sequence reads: CASSQGWGGPPDTQYF. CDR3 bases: TGCGCCAGCAGCCAAGGCTGGGGGGGACCTCCAGATACGCAGTATTTT.

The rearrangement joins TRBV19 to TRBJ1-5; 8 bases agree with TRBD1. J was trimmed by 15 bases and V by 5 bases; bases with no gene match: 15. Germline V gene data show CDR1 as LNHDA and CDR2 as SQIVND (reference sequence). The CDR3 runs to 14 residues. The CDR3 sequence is CASSPPGTGPGRHF. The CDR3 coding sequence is TGTGCCAGTAGTCCCCCCGGGACAGGCCCCGGCAGGCATTTT. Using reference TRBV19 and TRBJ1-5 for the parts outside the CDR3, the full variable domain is DGGITQSPKYLFRKEGQNVTLSCEQNLNHDAMYWYRQDPGQGLRLIYYSQIVNDFQKGDIAEGYSVSREKKESFPLTVTSAQKNPTAFYLCASSPPGTGPGRHFGDGTRLSIL.

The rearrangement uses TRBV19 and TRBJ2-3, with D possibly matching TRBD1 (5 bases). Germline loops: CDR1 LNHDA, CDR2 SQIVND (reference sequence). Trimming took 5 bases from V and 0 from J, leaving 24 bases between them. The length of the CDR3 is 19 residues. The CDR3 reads CASSPRGQRFTSSTDTQYF. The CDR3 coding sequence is TGTGCCAGTAGTCCTAGGGGCCAGCGTTTCACCTCTAGCACAGATACGCAGTATTTT.

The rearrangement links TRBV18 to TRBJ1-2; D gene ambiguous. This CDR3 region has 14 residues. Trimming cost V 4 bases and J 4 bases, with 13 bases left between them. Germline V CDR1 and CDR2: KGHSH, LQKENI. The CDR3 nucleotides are TGTGCCAGCTCACTAGAGGGCCGAAGCTATGGCTACACCTTC. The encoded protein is CASSLEGRSYGYTF.

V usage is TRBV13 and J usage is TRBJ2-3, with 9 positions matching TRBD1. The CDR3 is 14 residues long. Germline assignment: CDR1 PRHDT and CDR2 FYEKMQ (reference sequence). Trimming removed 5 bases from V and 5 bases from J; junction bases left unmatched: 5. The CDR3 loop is CASSKGQGRDTQYF. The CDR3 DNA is TGTGCCAGCAGCAAGGGACAGGGAAGAGATACGCAGTATTTT. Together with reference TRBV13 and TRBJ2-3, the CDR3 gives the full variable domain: AAGVIQSPRHLIKEKRETATLKCYPIPRHDTVYWYQQGPGQDPQFLISFYEKMQSDKGSIPDRFSAQQFSDYHSELNMSSLELGDSALYFCASSKGQGRDTQYFGPGTRLTVL.

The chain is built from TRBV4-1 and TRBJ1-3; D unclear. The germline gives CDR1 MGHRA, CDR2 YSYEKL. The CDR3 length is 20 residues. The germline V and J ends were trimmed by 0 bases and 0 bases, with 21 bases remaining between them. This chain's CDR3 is CASSQEIFPVGALSGNTIYF. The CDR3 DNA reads TGCGCCAGCAGCCAAGAGATCTTCCCGGTAGGAGCCCTCTCTGGAAACACCATATATTTT.

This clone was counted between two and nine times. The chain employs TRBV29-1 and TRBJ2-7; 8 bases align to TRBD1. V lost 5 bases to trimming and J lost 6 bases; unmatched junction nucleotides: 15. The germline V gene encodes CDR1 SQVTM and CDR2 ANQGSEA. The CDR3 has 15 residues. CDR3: CSVSGPGQVSSEQYF. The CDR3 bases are TGCAGCGTTAGTGGGCCGGGACAGGTTTCATCCGAGCAGTACTTC.

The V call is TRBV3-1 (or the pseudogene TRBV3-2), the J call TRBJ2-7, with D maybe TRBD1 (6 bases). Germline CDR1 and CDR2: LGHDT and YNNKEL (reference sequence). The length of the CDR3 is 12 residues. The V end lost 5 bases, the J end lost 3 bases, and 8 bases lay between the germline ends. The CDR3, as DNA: TGTGCCAGCAGCTCACAGGGCTACGAGCAGTACTTC. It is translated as CASSSQGYEQYF.

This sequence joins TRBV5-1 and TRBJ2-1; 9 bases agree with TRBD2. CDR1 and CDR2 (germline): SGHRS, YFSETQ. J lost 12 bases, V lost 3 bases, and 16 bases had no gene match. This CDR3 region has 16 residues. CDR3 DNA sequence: TGCGCCAGCAGCTCACCGTCAGGAGCGGGGGGAAATAGGCAGTTCTTC. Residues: CASSSPSGAGGNRQFF. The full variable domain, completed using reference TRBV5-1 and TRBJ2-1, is KAGVTQTPRYLIKTRGQQVTLSCSPISGHRSVSWYQQTPGQGLQFLFEYFSETQRNKGNFPGRFSGRQFSNSRSEMNVSTLELGDSALYLCASSSPSGAGGNRQFFGPGTRLTVL.